The 5 T cell receptor beta chains reported below all come from one sample, sequenced in a study of cytomegalovirus exposure and HLA in healthy donors (dated 2017 in TCRdb). The receptor library was made with the immunoSEQ multiplex PCR assay. A mixture of 60 forward primers for TCR Vbeta segments and 13 reverse primers for TCR Jbeta segments was used in the multiplex PCR. Here the immuneACCESS table is served through TCRdb, limited to in-frame sequences with V and J called. Missing clones are a known gap in these copies; in checked studies unresolved V genes cover under half, and the rest lacks a known reason. Here the sample has 120,000 or so clones; approximately 87% occur a single time. The ten largest make up 20% of the sample. Source material: PBMCs. The receptor source for this set is a man between 18 and 29 years old in good health and CMV-seropositive.

This clone was observed a single time. The chain links TRBV19 to TRBJ2-5; 9 bases align to TRBD2. V trimming: 3 bases; J trimming: 1 base; junction bases outside the gene matches: 6. CDR1 LNHDA and CDR2 SQIVND come from the germline V gene (reference sequence). The CDR3 runs to 16 residues. CDR3 nucleotide sequence: TGTGCCAGTAGTATCTTGGCGGGGGGGCCCCAAGAGACCCAGTACTTC. Residues: CASSILAGGPQETQYF.

This clone came up once. The chain employs TRBV9 and TRBJ2-5; 11 positions agree with TRBD2. The ends lost 6 bases at V and 2 bases at J; junction bases unmatched: 6. The CDR3 loop spans 15 amino acids. The germline V gene has CDR1 SGDLS and CDR2 YYNGEE. CDR3 sequence: CASNLAGGLQETQYF. The CDR3 DNA reads as TGTGCCAGCAACTTAGCGGGGGGGCTGCAAGAGACCCAGTACTTC.

This chain links TRBV18 with TRBJ1-1, with D possibly being TRBD1 (5 bases). Trimming left V 6 bases short and J 4 bases short, with 15 bases between. Germline V lookup: CDR1 KGHSH, CDR2 LQKENI. CDR3 size: 14 residues. This CDR3 is CASSGIMGGTEAFF. The CDR3 bases are TGTGCCAGCTCTGGAATCATGGGGGGCACTGAAGCTTTCTTT. Full variable domain (remainder filled in from reference TRBV18 and TRBJ1-1): NAGVMQNPRHLVRRRGQEARLRCSPMKGHSHVYWYRQLPEEGLKFMVYLQKENIIDESGMPKERFSAEFPKEGPSILRIQQVVRGDSAAYFCASSGIMGGTEAFFGQGTRLTVV.

The J gene is TRBJ2-1, the V gene TRBV5-6; TRBD2 aligns across 9 bases. The V segment lost 0 bases and the J segment 4 bases; nucleotides outside the gene matches: 5. Looked up from germline, CDR1 is SGHDT and CDR2 is YYEEEE. CDR3 length equals 16 residues. Here the CDR3 reads CASSLGLAGPYNEQFF. The CDR3 bases are TGTGCCAGCAGCTTGGGGCTAGCGGGGCCTTACAATGAGCAGTTCTTC.

V usage is TRBV10-1 and J usage is TRBJ2-1; weak D call: TRBD2 (6 bases). Germline V gene sequence: CDR1 WNHNN, CDR2 SYGVQD (reference sequence). V was trimmed by 7 bases and J by 6 bases, leaving 19 bases between them. The CDR3 loop spans 15 amino acids. CDR3 nucleotides: TGCGCCAGCACTAGTCCCGGGGGAAGGCGCAATGAGCAGTTCTTC. It yields the protein CASTSPGGRRNEQFF.